This passage covers 24 T cell receptor beta chains from one sample sequenced in a study of Graves' ophthalmopathy and Graves' hyperthyroidism. For repertoire sequencing, the TCR beta CDR3 regions were amplified from RNA transcripts. The workflow started with a first-round RT-PCR run with HTBI primers and then moved on to a second-round multiplex PCR. TCRdb used MiXCR to reprocess the multiplex PCR reads, holding one entry per CDR3 protein. The sample records roughly 60,000 distinct CDR3 sequences, approximately 50% being singletons. Sample: peripheral blood. These receptors originate from an adult woman with Graves' ophthalmopathy.

The chain links TRBV9 to TRBJ1-5, with D hard to call. Germline V gene lookup returns CDR1 SGDLS and CDR2 YYNGEE. This CDR3 contains 15 residues. Trimming left V 5 bases short and J 3 bases short, with 15 bases between. The CDR3 sequence: CASSLGQAANQPQHF. CDR3 DNA sequence: TGTGCCAGCAGTTTAGGTCAGGCAGCCAATCAGCCCCAGCATTTT. Full variable domain (remainder filled in from reference TRBV9 and TRBJ1-5): DSGVTQTPKHLITATGQRVTLRCSPRSGDLSVYWYQQSLDQGLQFLIQYYNGEERAKGNILERFSAQQFPDLHSELNLSSLELGDSALYFCASSLGQAANQPQHFGDGTRLSIL.

The table lists this clonotype with many counts. CDR3 nucleotide sequence: TGCGCCAGCAGCTTGGAGGTCGGGGACACTGAAGCTTTCTTT. Its translation: CASSLEVGDTEAFF. The chain recombines TRBV5-1 with TRBJ1-1; D is unclear. The germline V gene has CDR1 SGHRS and CDR2 YFSETQ. CDR3 length: 14 amino acids. V gave up 0 bases and J gave up 3 bases, with 9 bases separating them.

There are many counts of this clonotype. The chain links TRBV11-3 to TRBJ1-1; 10 bases fit TRBD1. The V and J ends lost 5 bases and 5 bases, in that order; junction bases with no gene match: 2. This CDR3 comprises 13 residues. Germline CDR1 is SGHNT and CDR2 is YENEEA. CDR3 region: CASSRGQGTEAFF. The CDR3 DNA follows: TGTGCCAGCAGCCGGGGACAGGGGACTGAAGCTTTCTTT.

This clonotype was picked up many times. The gene calls are TRBV6-1 and TRBJ2-6; TRBD1 matches at 8 bases. The germline V gene has CDR1 MNHNS and CDR2 SASEGT. This CDR3 region has 16 residues. J was trimmed by 3 bases and V by 2 bases; bases with no gene match: 3. The CDR3 nucleotides read TGTGCCAGCAGTGAAACAGGGGGTGGTGGGGCCAACGTCCTGACTTTC. Translated: CASSETGGGGANVLTF.

Concerning this clonotype: It is likely a read error, because the conserved phenylalanine at the end of the CDR3 is missing. No DNA is shown, since the ends of the CDR3 on it are uncertain; the CDR3 is the one TCRdb lists. The rearrangement uses TRBV4-3 and TRBJ2-3. Including both end residues, the CDR3 is 8 amino acids long. The germline CDR1 and CDR2 sequences are LGHNA and YSLEER. The chain's CDR3 is CASSQEHI.

Only one count was recorded for this clonotype. The chain combines TRBV29-1 with TRBJ2-1, with D possibly being TRBD2 (6 bases). The CDR3 covers 16 residues. The V and J ends lost 3 bases and 0 bases respectively, with 15 bases between them. CDR1 SQVTM and CDR2 ANQGSEA come from the germline V gene. The CDR3 nucleotides read TGCAGCGTTGACGCACTAGCTAAAAGCTCCTACAATGAGCAGTTCTTC. The encoded protein is CSVDALAKSSYNEQFF.

The chain recombines TRBV5-4 with TRBJ2-5, with unresolved D. The V and J ends lost 0 bases and 0 bases respectively, with 9 bases between them. The CDR3 consists of 15 residues. Germline-derived CDR1 and CDR2 are SGHNT and YYREEE (reference sequence). CDR3: CASSLEKEYQETQYF. The DNA for the CDR3 is TGTGCCAGCAGCTTGGAGAAGGAGTACCAAGAGACCCAGTACTTC.

The sample holds many counts of this clonotype. The chain carries TRBV9 and TRBJ2-1, with 15 bases matching TRBD2. From germline, CDR1 is SGDLS and CDR2 YYNGEE. After removal of 3 bases from V and 2 bases from J, the junction contained 6 bases not matched to a gene. This CDR3 has 18 amino acids. For the CDR3, the DNA is TGTGCCAGCAGCGCTGGACTAGCGGGAGGGCCCACCTACAATGAGCAGTTCTTC. This sequence encodes CASSAGLAGGPTYNEQFF.

The rearrangement links TRBV7-2 to TRBJ1-1; 9 nucleotides line up with TRBD1. With 1 base clipped from V and 5 bases from J, the junction kept 11 bases outside the gene matches. The CDR3 has 17 residues. Germline V gene sequence: CDR1 SGHTA, CDR2 FQGNSA. The CDR3 spells CASSLETSGTGRTEAFF. The CDR3, as DNA: TGTGCCAGCAGCTTAGAAACTAGCGGGACAGGGAGGACTGAAGCTTTCTTT.

At least ten counts were recorded for this clonotype. Relative to the germline gene, one junction end is altered; a read error may explain this. V gene TRBV20-1 combines with J gene TRBJ2-5; tentatively, D is TRBD1 (6 bases). The CDR3 has 13 residues. The germline CDR1 and CDR2 sequences are DFQATT and SNEGSKA (reference sequence). CDR3 nucleotide sequence: TGCAGTGCTATAGAGGGGGATGGCCCCCGGTTGTCCTTC. This translates into CSAIEGDGPRLSF.

This clonotype came up many times. J is TRBJ2-7 and V is TRBV9, with 12 bases fitting TRBD2. Trimming cost V 3 bases and J 6 bases; bases outside gene matches: 7. The CDR3 is made up of 15 amino acids. Germline V gene sequence: CDR1 SGDLS, CDR2 YYNGEE. The CDR3 sequence is CASSAGLAGSFEQYF. Here the CDR3 DNA reads TGTGCCAGCAGCGCAGGACTAGCGGGAAGTTTCGAGCAGTACTTC.

This chain links TRBV29-1 with TRBJ2-1; 9 positions agree with TRBD1. Germline loops: CDR1 SQVTM, CDR2 ANQGSEA. V was pared by 8 bases and J by 4 bases, with 6 bases of the junction left unmatched. The CDR3 runs 13 residues. Written as DNA, the CDR3 is TGCAGCCTAGGACAGGGGTCGTACAATGAGCAGTTCTTC. Protein: CSLGQGSYNEQFF.

This clonotype was observed a single time. The gene calls are TRBV7-2 and TRBJ1-2, with 8 nucleotides matching TRBD1. CDR3 size: 15 residues. V gave up 1 base and J gave up 8 bases; unmatched junction bases: 9. The V gene's germline CDR1 is SGHTA and CDR2 FQGNSA. DNA for the CDR3: TGTGCCAGCAGCTTAGATGCAGGGGGCTTCGGGGGCTACACCTTC. Residues: CASSLDAGGFGGYTF.

This clonotype was seen once. Since a much larger clone is just one base distant, this may be a read error. Since the CDR3 does not end with the conserved phenylalanine or tryptophan, this likely comes from a read error. The rearrangement links TRBV6-2 or TRBV6-3 to TRBJ2-5; possible D gene TRBD2, 5 bases. Germline V lookup: CDR1 MNHEY, CDR2 SVGEGT. V dropped 8 bases and J dropped 6 bases, with 13 bases sitting between them. The CDR3 sequence is 12 residues long. The CDR3 sequence: CASSSLGQTQYS. In DNA, the CDR3 is TGTGCCAGCTCCTCACTAGGCCAGACCCAGTACTCC.

The J gene is TRBJ2-2, the V gene TRBV9, with 10 bases aligning to TRBD2. The germline V gene encodes CDR1 SGDLS and CDR2 YYNGEE. J lost 7 bases, V lost 3 bases, and 6 bases had no gene match. This CDR3 comprises 15 residues. CDR3 amino acids: CASSASGGAGGELFF. The CDR3 DNA follows: TGTGCCAGCAGCGCCAGCGGGGGGGCCGGCGGGGAGCTGTTTTTT.

This clonotype was seen ten or more times. The rearrangement links TRBV6-6 to TRBJ2-2; 8 bases are a match to TRBD1. The CDR3 consists of 16 residues. Unmatched junction bases numbered 11, after V lost 6 bases and J lost 5 bases. The germline CDR1 and CDR2 sequences are MNHNY and SVGAGI (reference sequence). This CDR3 is CASSQTRGRRTGELFF. CDR3 DNA sequence: TGTGCCAGCAGCCAAACCAGGGGGCGGAGGACCGGGGAGCTGTTTTTT.

The chain recombines TRBV10-3 with TRBJ2-5, with D possibly being TRBD2 (7 bases). The CDR3 has 15 residues. The V gene lost 2 bases and the J gene lost 2 bases, with 12 bases spanning the gap. CDR1 and CDR2 from the germline V gene are ENHRY and SYGVKD. CDR3 sequence: CAISEGGGGQETQYF. CDR3 sequence (DNA): TGTGCCATCAGTGAGGGGGGCGGGGGACAAGAGACCCAGTACTTC.

The genes are TRBV5-1 and TRBJ2-1; D is uncertain. Trimming shortened V by 3 bases and J by 5 bases, and 3 bases separated the two germline ends. CDR3 length equals 11 residues. Germline values: CDR1 SGHRS, CDR2 YFSETQ. The CDR3 region has the DNA TGCGCCAGCAGCTCAGACAATGAGCAGTTCTTC. It is translated as CASSSDNEQFF.

By sample share, this clonotype is medium-sized. V gene TRBV10-3 combines with J gene TRBJ2-7; 7 bases are shared with TRBD2. V was pared by 2 bases and J by 6 bases, with 4 bases of the junction left unmatched. This CDR3 has 13 amino acids. Germline loops: CDR1 ENHRY, CDR2 SYGVKD. CDR3 in DNA: TGTGCCATCAGTGAGGCGGGAGAGGTCGAGCAGTACTTC. Protein product: CAISEAGEVEQYF.

J is TRBJ2-1 and V is TRBV15; D perhaps matches TRBD2 (5 bases). Trimming took off 1 base at V and 12 bases at J, with 16 bases between the two ends. Germline V gene lookup returns CDR1 LNHNV and CDR2 YYDKDF (reference sequence). This CDR3 has 14 amino acids. CDR3 residues: CATSRASGGNTQFF. As DNA, the CDR3 is TGTGCCACCAGCAGAGCAAGCGGCGGAAATACGCAGTTCTTC.

The chain couples TRBV20-1 to TRBJ2-6, with D tentatively TRBD1 or TRBD2 (5 bases each). This CDR3 comprises 13 residues. Trimming took 3 bases from V and 4 from J, leaving 7 bases between them. The germline CDR1 and CDR2 sequences are DFQATT and SNEGSKA (reference sequence). For the CDR3, the DNA is TGCAGTGCTAGGGGGACCGGGGCCAACGTCCTGACTTTC. It codes for CSARGTGANVLTF.

This clonotype is medium-sized. J is TRBJ1-2 and V is TRBV10-3, with TRBD1 as a possible D gene (6 bases). V lost 3 bases and J 4 bases, leaving 12 bases between the germline ends. CDR1 is ENHRY and CDR2 is SYGVKD in the germline V gene. This CDR3 contains 14 residues. The CDR3 region is CAISESGGGYGYTF. In DNA, the CDR3 is TGTGCCATCAGTGAATCTGGGGGCGGCTATGGCTACACCTTC.

The V call is TRBV20-1, the J call TRBJ2-1; 8 nucleotides agree with TRBD1. Germline CDR1 and CDR2: DFQATT and SNEGSKA (reference sequence). Trimming took 1 base from V and 0 from J; bases not matched to a gene: 2. CDR3 size: 15 residues. The DNA of the CDR3 is TGCAGTGCTAGAGTCGGACAGGGCTCCTACAATGAGCAGTTCTTC. Its translation: CSARVGQGSYNEQFF.

V gene TRBV5-4 combines with J gene TRBJ2-7; TRBD1 matches at 10 bases. V trimming: 5 bases; J trimming: 9 bases; junction bases outside the gene matches: 11. Germline V gene lookup returns CDR1 SGHNT and CDR2 YYREEE (reference sequence). This CDR3 comprises 14 residues. The CDR3 DNA follows: TGTGCCAGCAGTCAACCCGGGACAGGGGTAGGGCAGTACTTC. It codes for CASSQPGTGVGQYF.